The following is a TCR beta chain sequence with its context. Its binding antigen is unknown. Base qualities were left out, and no much larger clone turns up one base away. TCRbeta CDR3 regions were amplified from genomic DNA using the immunoSEQ Assay, a bias-controlled multiplex PCR. In the paper's pipeline: Within the assay, amplification of reference gene primers was used to estimate how many nucleated cells each sample contained. To quantify the absolute abundance of each unique TCRbeta CDR3 rearrangement, sequence reads were collapsed and filtered. For each sample, productive Simpson clonality was calculated by taking the square root of Simpson's diversity index across productive rearrangements. The source is immuneACCESS, and TCRdb retained only in-frame sequences with V and J called. Part of the clones is not carried over; for the studies checked, unresolved V genes explain less than half of this, and the remainder is unexplained. V, J and clone size are taken as reported in that table, and D and trimming were inferred from the DNA itself. Present in this sample are about 100,000 clones, over 75% of which were seen just once. The leading ten clones occupy just under 20% of the sample.

The data belong to a study of blood T cell repertoires in COVID-19 (TCRdb year 2020). A note on the overall study: Samples covering the acute and convalescent phases of COVID-19 were provided by collaborators in the United States, Italy and Spain. The prospective study material was composed of cDNA or gDNA derived from T cells, B-cell-depleted T cells, or PBMCs. The dataset comprised deeply sampled blood TCRbeta repertoires from subjects exposed to, actively infected with, or recovered from COVID-19. A freely available public database, intended as a resource for researchers studying the immune response to SARS-CoV-2, is where the repertoires were released. Samples came from the ongoing ImmuneRACE study (first 160 participants) plus 1,254 subjects from 6 global collaborators. The sample metadata nearly always contained a de-identified subject ID, COVID-19 status, age in years and sex. HLA class I and class II types, where available, came from metadata supplied by the sample provider rather than from assay-based typing. Broader findings and caveats from the paper: Clinical and demographic metadata were provided uncurated, with the amount varying by source and participant.

CDR1 SEHNR and CDR2 FQNEAQ were looked up in the germline V gene (reference sequence). Spanning cysteine to phenylalanine, the CDR3 consists of 12 amino acids. Of all the DNA, just the CDR3 is kept, 36 bases in frame from base 1. V gives up 4 bases and J gives up 7 bases, and the segment between their germline ends measures 10 bases. Collaborating institutions collected whole blood in K2EDTA tubes following their own protocols. For TCRbeta analysis, collaborators shipped samples as frozen whole blood, isolated PBMCs, or DNA extracted from either of those sample types. Recombination linked TRBV7-9 to TRBJ1-1, with no reliable assignment of the D segment. The TCR was taken from a human donor in a cohort sampled during active COVID-19. The sequenced material came from peripheral blood. The CDR3 sequence is CASSSTGSEAFF. The DNA sequence follows: TGTGCCAGCAGCTCGACGGGGAGTGAAGCTTTCTTT.